This TCR beta chain was identified during a study of blood T cell repertoires in COVID-19. As for the study in general: Samples of COVID-19 (acute and convalescent) were obtained from the United States, Italy and Spain. Sources were T cells, B-cell-depleted T cells, or PBMCs; the material itself was cDNA or gDNA.

In its sample, this clone was seen once. Original methodology: Estimates of nucleated cell counts were drawn from the amplification of reference gene primers. Profiled with immunoSEQ multiplex PCR; TCRdb holds only in-frame clones, not every one. The V and J calls and clone size come from that table; D and trimming were worked out from the DNA. The repertoire holds about 24,000 clones, with roughly four fifths as singletons. This receptor was obtained from a human donor in a cohort sampled during active COVID-19. Sequencing input: peripheral blood.

The CDR3 loop reads CASSLAGALGAQYF. The DNA of the CDR3 is TGTGCCAGCAGCTTAGCGGGGGCGTTAGGAGCCCAGTACTTC. The chain recombines TRBV7-8 with TRBJ2-5, with a tentative D call TRBD1 (6 bases). The germline V gene has CDR1 SGHVS and CDR2 FQNEAQ. V was trimmed by 0 bases and J by 9 bases, leaving 14 bases between them. CDR3 length: 14 amino acids.